The clone carrying this T cell receptor (beta chain) was observed at least ten times. The data originate from a study of T cells in Graves' hyperthyroidism and ophthalmopathy. RNA transcripts were the template for amplifying TCR beta CDR3 regions. When the TCR CDR3 underwent first-round RT-PCR, the HTBI primer set was used. TCRdb processed the multiplex PCR reads anew with MiXCR; each CDR3 protein has one entry. The sample lists about 400,000 distinct CDR3 sequences; 15% to 19% were seen once. The germline V gene encodes CDR1 SGHTA and CDR2 FQGTGA. V was pared by 5 bases and J by 2 bases, with 11 bases between. The CDR3 covers 14 residues. An absence of ophthalmopathy progression within 18 months meant stable Graves' hyperthyroidism. Patients were excluded for uncontrolled infection, other autoimmune disease, pregnancy or lactation.

The J gene is TRBJ2-3, the V gene TRBV7-3, with D tentatively TRBD2 (6 bases). This clonotype originated in a woman aged 18-30 years with Graves' hyperthyroidism. Material: blood. The CDR3 nucleotides read TGTGCCAGCAGCAGTGGGACTTTCACAGATACGCAGTATTTT. Translating it yields CASSSGTFTDTQYF.